Following are 14 T cell receptor beta chains from one sample sequenced in a study of graft-versus-host responses after intestinal transplantation. Antigen specificity for these receptors is unknown. Data came from immunoSEQ multiplex PCR; TCRdb stores just in-frame clones and leaves some out. This sample has tens of thousands of clones, with about nine tenths found just once. Sequenced here: unstimulated CD8+ T cells sorted from spleen or lymph node cells, sampled before transplant. Receptor source: a human donor who was the organ donor for an intestinal transplant.

A few counts support this clone. The chain carries TRBV27 and TRBJ2-1; 8 bases align to TRBD1. The CDR3 extends over 15 amino acids. V lost 4 bases and J lost 2; bases outside the gene matches: 4. Germline values: CDR1 MNHEY, CDR2 SMNVEV (reference sequence). The CDR3 DNA reads as TGTGCCAGCAGTTCAGTGGACAGGGCCTACAATGAGCAGTTCTTC. Protein: CASSSVDRAYNEQFF.

The V call is TRBV5-1, the J call TRBJ2-1; 11 bases agree with TRBD2. The V gene end was trimmed by 0 bases and the J gene end by 8 bases; junction bases not matched to a gene: 7. Looked up from germline, CDR1 is SGHRS and CDR2 is YFSETQ. This CDR3 contains 16 residues. The CDR3 loop is CASSLELAGGPDEQFF. The CDR3 DNA follows: TGCGCCAGCAGCTTGGAGTTAGCGGGGGGGCCCGATGAGCAGTTCTTC.

As DNA, the CDR3 is TGTGCCAGCAGCCCGGGGTTCGAGGACTCTGGGGCCAACGTCCTGACTTTC. The encoded protein is CASSPGFEDSGANVLTF. The genes are TRBV7-6 and TRBJ2-6, with D possibly TRBD2 on 5 matching bases. The germline V gene has CDR1 SGHVS and CDR2 FNYEAQ. The length of the CDR3 is 17 residues. The V end lost 5 bases, the J end lost 0 bases, and 14 bases lay between the germline ends.

The chain links TRBV11-2 to TRBJ2-7; tentative D call: TRBD1 (6 bases). Germline V gene data show CDR1 as SGHAT and CDR2 as FQNNGV. Trimming took off 5 bases at V and 2 bases at J, with 19 bases between the two ends. The CDR3 contains 16 residues. The CDR3 nucleotides are TGTGCCAGCAGCCTACTACTGACAGGCCGCACCTACGAGCAGTACTTC. It yields the protein CASSLLLTGRTYEQYF.

This clone appeared a few times. The genes are TRBV5-6 and TRBJ1-5; no firm D call. Trimming left V 1 base short and J 0 bases short, with 5 bases between. Germline V gene data show CDR1 as SGHDT and CDR2 as YYEEEE. This CDR3 has 14 residues. CDR3 in DNA: TGTGCCAGCAGCTTGAAGCATAGCAATCAGCCCCAGCATTTT. Its translation is CASSLKHSNQPQHF. Complete variable domain (other parts from reference TRBV5-6 and TRBJ1-5): DAGVTQSPTHLIKTRGQQVTLRCSPKSGHDTVSWYQQALGQGPQFIFQYYEEEERQRGNFPDRFSGHQFPNYSSELNVNALLLGDSALYLCASSLKHSNQPQHFGDGTRLSIL.

The CDR3: CASSLVSAGRQEENNEQFF. The CDR3 DNA follows: TGTGCCAGCAGCTTAGTTAGTGCGGGCCGACAGGAGGAGAACAATGAGCAGTTCTTC. This sequence joins TRBV7-6 and TRBJ2-1, with D possibly TRBD1 on 6 matching bases. Trimming cost V 1 base and J 5 bases, with 24 bases left between them. CDR3 size: 19 residues. Per germline, CDR1 SGHVS and CDR2 FNYEAQ.

This sequence joins TRBV7-2 and TRBJ1-5; no reliable D call. The V gene lost 1 base and the J gene lost 0 bases, with 7 bases spanning the gap. CDR3 length: 15 amino acids. Germline V gene lookup returns CDR1 SGHTA and CDR2 FQGNSA. CDR3 sequence reads: CASSLGQTSNQPQHF. CDR3 sequence (DNA): TGTGCCAGCAGCTTAGGTCAAACTAGCAATCAGCCCCAGCATTTT.

This clone was found a few times. V gene TRBV10-3 combines with J gene TRBJ2-7; D assignment may be TRBD1 or TRBD2 (5 bases each). Trimming stripped 6 bases from V and 4 bases from J, with 16 bases between. Germline V CDR1 and CDR2: ENHRY, SYGVKD. The CDR3 is made up of 14 amino acids. DNA of the CDR3: TGTGCCATCAGGAAGGGACGCAAAATATACGAGCAGTACTTC. This encodes CAIRKGRKIYEQYF.

This sequence joins TRBV28 and TRBJ1-6; 9 positions match TRBD1. The trim removed 3 bases at V and 5 bases at J, leaving 11 bases unmatched. CDR1 MDHEN and CDR2 SYDVKM come from the germline V gene. The CDR3 totals 18 residues. CDR3 in amino acids: CASSFIGDRVIDNSPLHF. The CDR3 coding sequence is TGTGCCAGCAGTTTCATCGGGGACAGGGTGATTGATAATTCACCCCTCCACTTT.

The rearrangement links TRBV5-1 to TRBJ1-4; D possibly corresponds to TRBD1 (6 bases). Germline values: CDR1 SGHRS, CDR2 YFSETQ. The length of the CDR3 is 14 residues. The V gene lost 4 bases and the J gene lost 6 bases, with 13 bases spanning the gap. For the CDR3, the DNA is TGCGCCAGCAGCCCCGGGACATTGGATGAAAAACTGTTTTTT. It is translated as CASSPGTLDEKLFF.

The chain recombines TRBV4-1 with TRBJ1-6, with 7 bases lining up with TRBD1. V was pared by 4 bases and J by 8 bases, with 17 bases of the junction left unmatched. The CDR3 consists of 18 residues. CDR1 MGHRA and CDR2 YSYEKL come from the germline V gene. The CDR3 is CASSPLWGRGDSHSPLHF. The CDR3 DNA follows: TGCGCCAGCAGCCCACTGTGGGGCCGTGGGGACAGTCATTCACCCCTCCACTTT.

The V call is TRBV28, the J call TRBJ1-1; tentative D call: TRBD1 (5 bases). The CDR3 covers 12 residues. Germline assignment: CDR1 MDHEN and CDR2 SYDVKM. V lost 6 bases to trimming and J lost 6 bases, with 11 bases between them. DNA of the CDR3: TGTGCCAGCAGCCCCCCGGGGGCTGAAGCTTTCTTT. Its protein is CASSPPGAEAFF.

V is TRBV7-6 and J is TRBJ2-7; possible D gene TRBD1, 5 bases. Trimming shortened V by 0 bases and J by 3 bases, and 18 bases separated the two germline ends. The CDR3 is made up of 17 amino acids. Germline V gives CDR1 SGHVS, CDR2 FNYEAQ. CDR3 coding DNA: TGTGCCAGCAGCTTAGCGGCCGCAGGGCCATACAACTACGAGCAGTACTTC. Translated, it gives CASSLAAAGPYNYEQYF.

The rearrangement links TRBV19 to TRBJ1-1; perhaps TRBD1 as D (6 bases). Germline CDR1 reads LNHDA; CDR2 reads SQIVND (reference sequence). Trimming pared 2 bases from V and 4 bases from J, leaving 14 bases between. This CDR3 region has 15 residues. CDR3 coding DNA: TGTGCCAGTAGTATAAAAGACAGGAAACTCACTGAAGCTTTCTTT. Protein product: CASSIKDRKLTEAFF.